Sequencing of this T cell receptor (beta chain) was carried out in a study of T-cell memory formation after mild COVID-19 listed by TCRdb under 2021. Regarding the research as a whole: TCR sequence clusters from the two donors were found to be largely donor specific. In two donors, T-cell clones that expanded and contracted after mild COVID-19 were tracked by sequencing TCRalpha and TCRbeta repertoires over time. The cohort comprised two young, previously healthy adult volunteers, one female and one male.

Ficoll-Paque density gradient centrifugation was the method used to isolate PBMCs. To note about this clonotype: No cognate antigen has been identified for it. The input lacks base qualities; no much larger clone sits a single base away.

This sample was sequenced with an Illumina NovaSeq 6000. cDNA libraries for TCRalpha and TCRbeta were prepared by 5'RACE using constant-segment primers, with sample barcodes and unique molecular identifiers added. Trizol reagent was used to extract RNA from every sample. Library amplification was performed in two PCR steps, and a second sample barcode and Illumina TruSeq adapters were introduced in the second step. The libraries were sequenced on an Illumina NovaSeq using 2 x 150 bp paired-end reads. Concerning the study's data processing: Demultiplexing of reads and collapsing into UMI-guided consensus sequences were performed with migec v1.2.7. Using mixcr v2.1.11, UMI consensuses were aligned to TRA and TRB V and J templates and then assembled into clonotypes. Clonotypes were classified as expanded or contracted when called significant by both edgeR and NoisET, with noise models trained on biological replicates. For edgeR calls, a false discovery rate-adjusted p below 0.01 and a log2 fold-change threshold of 1 were applied. PCA with hierarchical clustering of max-normalized trajectories of the 1000 most abundant clonotypes was used as exploratory dynamics analysis. Separately sequenced CD4+ and CD8+ repertoires were used to assign a CD4 or CD8 phenotype to each responding clone. Starting from the raw public reads, TCRdb applied fastp trimming at Q25, assembled clones with MiXCR and retained in-frame beta chains. Identical CDR3 protein sequences are pooled into one entry, listed with their most common genes and DNA. These V and J calls originate from TCRdb's pipeline instead of the authors' own analysis. The table for this sample lists around 450,000 distinct CDR3 sequences; around 24% of them were counted only once. Roughly 9.7% of the sample is in the top ten clones.

Broad study findings and their caveats: The second-wave clones that peaked on day 37 were not confirmed to be SARS-CoV-2 specific. Contracting CD4+ clones were located mainly in the CM and EM memory subsets, whereas CD8+ clones were found to be enriched in EMRA. Only two mild cases were covered in the study, and larger cohorts including severe cases with pre-infection samples were considered necessary. Some responding clones were detected in pre-infection memory, suggesting pre-existing cross-reactive memory T cells joined the SARS-CoV-2 response. Balanced CD4/CD8 phenotypes were observed for clones contracting from day 15 to 85, whereas a bias towards CD4+ was observed for a second wave of clones expanding from day 15 to 37.

The germline V gene encodes CDR1 SGHNT and CDR2 YENEEA. Trimming takes 5 bases off V and 0 bases off J; junction bases not matched to a gene: 15. Measured from the cysteine to the phenylalanine, the CDR3 is 18 residues long. The read is trimmed to its CDR3 DNA, 54 bases read in frame from base 1. Sequenced: PBMCs or a T cell subset sorted from them (not recorded which). The sequence joins TRBV11-3 to TRBJ1-1; 7 central nucleotides agree with TRBD1. This clonotype originated in an adult woman who had mild COVID-19 (a few samples of this study predate the infection). The sample titles of this study are shuffled in the database, so cell type and time point are left out; the donor was told from shared clones. The nucleotide sequence is given as TGTGCCAGCAGCCCCCAACCTCAGGGGGTTAGAGTGAACACTGAAGCTTTCTTT. This encodes CASSPQPQGVRVNTEAFF.